This T cell receptor beta chain is from a study of OX40 agonist ivuxolimab in advanced cancers. For the study at large: Ivuxolimab, an agonistic anti-OX40 (CD134) antibody, was given to patients. Dose-escalation subjects each had hepatocellular carcinoma, melanoma, renal cell or head and neck cancer. Three patients responded partially, comprising one with hepatocellular carcinoma and two with cutaneous melanoma. Overall study findings and caveats: Certain nonresponders likewise exhibited a low normalized T-cell clonal expansion.

This clone was detected only a few times. The antigen remains unidentified. V was shortened by 6 bases and J by 0 bases, with 14 bases between the two germline ends. The germline V gene has CDR1 LNHDA and CDR2 SQIVND (reference sequence). This CDR3 region has 16 residues. Here immunoSEQ multiplex PCR was the method, and the copy in TCRdb shows in-frame clones only, minus some. The data contain tens of thousands of clones, roughly 90% of them singletons. Source: CD4+ or CD8+ T cells sorted from blood, taken in a trial of the OX40 agonist ivuxolimab. This clonotype was sampled from an adult with an advanced solid tumor such as melanoma, head and neck, liver or kidney cancer. The J gene is TRBJ1-4, the V gene TRBV19; D is unclear. The CDR3 nucleotides read TGTGCCAGTAGACGACTGTTCGGGGCAACTAATGAAAAACTGTTTTTT. It is translated as CASRRLFGATNEKLFF.